The sequence of this T cell receptor (beta chain) was determined in a study of blood T cell repertoires in COVID-19. CDR1 is SGHVS, CDR2 FNYEAQ, per germline. This CDR3 spans 14 amino acids. Trimming took 3 bases from V and 6 from J; bases not matched to a gene: 4. Generated by immunoSEQ multiplex PCR, the TCRdb table keeps only in-frame clones and is missing some. The table includes about 270,000 clones, 88% detected once. Sequenced: PBMCs or T cells enriched from blood (not recorded which). This chain links TRBV7-6 with TRBJ2-4; TRBD1 matches 8 bases. The sequence was collected from a woman aged 60-75 years in a cohort exposed to, infected with or recovered from COVID-19 (not recorded which). The CDR3, as DNA: TGTGCCAGCAGCTTGGAGGACAGGGCAAACATTCAGTACTTC. Protein product: CASSLEDRANIQYF.